By share, the clone carrying this T cell receptor beta chain ranks as large. Its antigen is as yet unknown. This entry is derived from a study of CD8 T cells in ankylosing spondylitis. General study findings and limits: A motif in TCR beta, a set of under ten highly homologous variants, appeared characteristic of ankylosing spondylitis blood.

Unmatched junction bases numbered 15, after V lost 4 bases and J lost 0 bases. Germline CDR1 is SGHRS and CDR2 is YFSETQ. The CDR3 totals 19 residues. With molecular barcodes, quantitative 5'-RACE was used to make the TCR beta libraries. MiXCR, run by TCRdb on the 5' RACE reads, gives a single entry per CDR3 protein. The sample lists approximately 140,000 distinct CDR3 sequences, around 43% occurring once. The specimen was synovial fluid, either unsorted or a sorted T cell fraction (not recorded which). The receptor's source is a male donor with ankylosing spondylitis. The chain has TRBV5-1 and TRBJ2-1, with 8 bases lining up with TRBD2. The CDR3 spells CASSILWRGDISSYNEQFF. CDR3 nucleotide sequence: TGCGCCAGCAGCATACTATGGCGGGGGGATATTAGCTCCTACAATGAGCAGTTCTTC.